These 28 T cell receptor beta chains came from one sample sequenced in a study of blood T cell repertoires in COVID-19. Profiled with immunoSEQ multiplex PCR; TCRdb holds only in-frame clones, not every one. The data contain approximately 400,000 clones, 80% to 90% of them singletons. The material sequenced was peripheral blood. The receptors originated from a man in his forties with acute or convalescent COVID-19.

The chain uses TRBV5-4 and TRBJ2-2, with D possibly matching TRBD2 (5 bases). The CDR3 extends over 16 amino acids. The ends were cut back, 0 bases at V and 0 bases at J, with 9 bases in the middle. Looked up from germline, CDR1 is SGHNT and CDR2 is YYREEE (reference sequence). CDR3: CASSLAGRANTGELFF. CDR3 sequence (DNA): TGTGCCAGCAGCTTGGCGGGGAGAGCGAACACCGGGGAGCTGTTTTTT.

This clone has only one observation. The CDR3 loop is CASSAQVSNEKLFF. CDR3 nucleotide sequence: TGTGCCAGTAGTGCGCAGGTGTCTAATGAAAAACTGTTTTTT. This rearrangement joins TRBV19 to TRBJ1-4, with no clear D. Looked up from germline, CDR1 is LNHDA and CDR2 is SQIVND (reference sequence). This CDR3 comprises 14 residues. With 5 bases removed from V and 3 bases from J, the gap between germline ends came to 10 bases. The full variable domain, rest sourced from reference TRBV19 and TRBJ1-4, is DGGITQSPKYLFRKEGQNVTLSCEQNLNHDAMYWYRQDPGQGLRLIYYSQIVNDFQKGDIAEGYSVSREKKESFPLTVTSAQKNPTAFYLCASSAQVSNEKLFFGSGTQLSVL.

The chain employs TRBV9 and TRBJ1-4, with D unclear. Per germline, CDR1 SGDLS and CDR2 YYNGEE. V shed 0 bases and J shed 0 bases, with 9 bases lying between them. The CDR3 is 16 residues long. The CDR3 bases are TGTGCCAGCAGCGTAGGCGTCAAAACAACTAATGAAAAACTGTTTTTT. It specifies CASSVGVKTTNEKLFF.

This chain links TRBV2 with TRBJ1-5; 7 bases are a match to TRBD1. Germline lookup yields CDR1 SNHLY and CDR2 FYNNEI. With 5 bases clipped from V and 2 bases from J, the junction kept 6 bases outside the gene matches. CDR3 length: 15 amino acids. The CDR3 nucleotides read TGTGCCAGCAGTCCAGACAGGGCCGGCAATCAGCCCCAGCATTTT. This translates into CASSPDRAGNQPQHF.

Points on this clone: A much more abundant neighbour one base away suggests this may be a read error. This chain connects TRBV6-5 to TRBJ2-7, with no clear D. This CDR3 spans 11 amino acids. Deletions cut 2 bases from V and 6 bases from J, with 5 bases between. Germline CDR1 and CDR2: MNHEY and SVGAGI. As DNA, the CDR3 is TGTGCCAGCAGTTACCACGGCGAGCAGTACTTC. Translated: CASSYHGEQYF.

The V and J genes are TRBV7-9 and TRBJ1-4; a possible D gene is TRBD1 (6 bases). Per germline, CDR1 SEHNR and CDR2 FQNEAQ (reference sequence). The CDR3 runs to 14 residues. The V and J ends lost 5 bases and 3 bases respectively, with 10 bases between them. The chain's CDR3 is CASSRQDPNEKLFF. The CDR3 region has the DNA TGTGCCAGCAGCCGACAGGACCCTAATGAAAAACTGTTTTTT.

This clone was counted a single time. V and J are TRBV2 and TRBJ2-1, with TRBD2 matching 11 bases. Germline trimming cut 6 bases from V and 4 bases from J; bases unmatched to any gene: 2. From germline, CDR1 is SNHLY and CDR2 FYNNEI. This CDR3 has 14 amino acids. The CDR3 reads CASRTSGDYNEQFF. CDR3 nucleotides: TGTGCCAGCAGGACTAGCGGGGATTACAATGAGCAGTTCTTC.

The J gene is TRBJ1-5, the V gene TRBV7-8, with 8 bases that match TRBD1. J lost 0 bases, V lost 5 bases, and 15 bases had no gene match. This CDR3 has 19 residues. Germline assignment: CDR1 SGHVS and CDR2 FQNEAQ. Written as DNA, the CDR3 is TGTGCCAGCAGCGCTGCAGGGGGCGCGTTTGTTAATAGCAATCAGCCCCAGCATTTT. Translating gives CASSAAGGAFVNSNQPQHF.

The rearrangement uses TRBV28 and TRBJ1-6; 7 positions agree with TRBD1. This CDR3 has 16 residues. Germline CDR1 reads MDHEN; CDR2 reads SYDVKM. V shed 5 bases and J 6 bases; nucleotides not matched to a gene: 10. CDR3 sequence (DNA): TGTGCCAGCAGTACGTACGACAGGGTAGTTAATTCACCCCTCCACTTT. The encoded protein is CASSTYDRVVNSPLHF.

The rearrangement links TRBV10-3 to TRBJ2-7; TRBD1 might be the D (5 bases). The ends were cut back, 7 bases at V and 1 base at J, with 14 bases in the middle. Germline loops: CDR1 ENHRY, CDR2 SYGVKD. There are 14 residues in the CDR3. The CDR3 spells CAIKSTQGSYEQYF. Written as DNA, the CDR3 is TGTGCCATCAAGAGTACTCAGGGATCCTACGAGCAGTACTTC.

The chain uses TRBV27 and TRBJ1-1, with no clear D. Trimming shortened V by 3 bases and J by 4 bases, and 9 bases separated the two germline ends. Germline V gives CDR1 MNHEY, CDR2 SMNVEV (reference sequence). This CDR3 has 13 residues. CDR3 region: CASSFGGVTEAFF. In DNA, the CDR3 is TGTGCCAGCAGTTTCGGCGGGGTCACTGAAGCTTTCTTT.

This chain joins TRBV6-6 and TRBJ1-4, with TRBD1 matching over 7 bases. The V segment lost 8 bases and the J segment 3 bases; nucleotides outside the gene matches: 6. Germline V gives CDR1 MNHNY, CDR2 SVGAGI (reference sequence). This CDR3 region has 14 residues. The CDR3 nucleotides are TGTGCCAGCCTTCCGGGACAGTCTAATGAAAAACTGTTTTTT. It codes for CASLPGQSNEKLFF.

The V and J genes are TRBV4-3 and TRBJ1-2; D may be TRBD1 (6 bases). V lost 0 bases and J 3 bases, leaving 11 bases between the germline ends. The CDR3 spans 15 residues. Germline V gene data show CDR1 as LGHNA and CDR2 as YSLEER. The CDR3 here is CASSQEANRDYGYTF. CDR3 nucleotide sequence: TGCGCCAGCAGCCAAGAGGCCAACAGGGACTATGGCTACACCTTC.

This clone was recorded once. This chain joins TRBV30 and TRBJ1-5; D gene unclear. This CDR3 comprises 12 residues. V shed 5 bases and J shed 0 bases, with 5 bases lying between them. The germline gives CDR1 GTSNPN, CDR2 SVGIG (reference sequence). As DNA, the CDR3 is TGTGCCTGGGGTAATAGCAATCAGCCCCAGCATTTT. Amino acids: CAWGNSNQPQHF.

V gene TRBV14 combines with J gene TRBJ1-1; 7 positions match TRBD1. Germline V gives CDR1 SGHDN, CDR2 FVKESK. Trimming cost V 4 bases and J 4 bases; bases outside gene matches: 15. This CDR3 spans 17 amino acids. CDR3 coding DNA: TGTGCCAGCAGCCTCCGGGGGACAGCCCCTGTCGGCACTGAAGCTTTCTTT. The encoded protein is CASSLRGTAPVGTEAFF.

CDR3 in DNA: TGCGCCAGCAGCCGCAGGACTGACTCGCCAAGCTACACAGATACGCAGTATTTT. Its protein is CASSRRTDSPSYTDTQYF. The V call is TRBV4-1, the J call TRBJ2-3, with D perhaps TRBD2 (5 bases). Per the germline V gene, CDR1 is MGHRA and CDR2 is YSYEKL. V lost 4 bases and J lost 2, with 22 bases in between. The CDR3 has 18 amino acids.

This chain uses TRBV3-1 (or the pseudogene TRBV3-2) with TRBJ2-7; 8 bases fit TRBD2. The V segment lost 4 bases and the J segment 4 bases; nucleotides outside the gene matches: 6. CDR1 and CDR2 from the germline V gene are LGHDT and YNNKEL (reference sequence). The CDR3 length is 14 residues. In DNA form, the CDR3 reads TGTGCCAGCAGCCCCCTCGGGAGGGCTTACGAGCAGTACTTC. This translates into CASSPLGRAYEQYF.

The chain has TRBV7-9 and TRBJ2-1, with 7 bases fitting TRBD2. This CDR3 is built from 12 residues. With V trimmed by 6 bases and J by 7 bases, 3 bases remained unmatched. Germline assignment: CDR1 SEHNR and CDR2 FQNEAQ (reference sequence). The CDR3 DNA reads TGTGCCAGCAGATCAGCGGGGAATGAGCAGTTCTTC. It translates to CASRSAGNEQFF.

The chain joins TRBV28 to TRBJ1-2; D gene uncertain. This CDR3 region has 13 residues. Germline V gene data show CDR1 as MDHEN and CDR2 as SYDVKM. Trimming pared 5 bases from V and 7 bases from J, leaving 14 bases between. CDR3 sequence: CASSRTGYGGYTF. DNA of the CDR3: TGTGCCAGCAGTCGGACGGGATATGGTGGCTACACCTTC.

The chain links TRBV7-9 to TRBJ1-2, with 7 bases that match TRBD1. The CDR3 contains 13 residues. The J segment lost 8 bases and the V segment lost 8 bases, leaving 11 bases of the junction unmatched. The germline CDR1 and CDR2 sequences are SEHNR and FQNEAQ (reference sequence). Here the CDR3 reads CASRPDRERGYTF. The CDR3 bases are TGTGCCAGCCGCCCAGACAGGGAACGGGGCTACACCTTC.

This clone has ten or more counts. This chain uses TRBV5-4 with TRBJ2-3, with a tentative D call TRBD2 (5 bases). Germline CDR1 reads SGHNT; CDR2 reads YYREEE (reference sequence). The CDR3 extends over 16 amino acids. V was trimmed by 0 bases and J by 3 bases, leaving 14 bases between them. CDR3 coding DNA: TGTGCCAGCAGCTTGGAGGTGGGAGTGGTGACAGATACGCAGTATTTT. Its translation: CASSLEVGVVTDTQYF.

CDR3 nucleotides: TGCAGTGCTAGAGCGGTGGACGAGCAGTACTTC. This gives the protein CSARAVDEQYF. The chain couples TRBV20-1 to TRBJ2-7; D remains ambiguous. Trimming stripped 1 base from V and 5 bases from J, with 6 bases between. The CDR3 consists of 11 residues. Germline CDR1 DFQATT, CDR2 SNEGSKA (reference sequence).

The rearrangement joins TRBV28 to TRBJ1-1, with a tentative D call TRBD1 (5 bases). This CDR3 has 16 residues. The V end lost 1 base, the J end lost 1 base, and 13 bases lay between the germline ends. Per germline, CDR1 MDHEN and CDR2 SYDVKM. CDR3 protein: CASSLSGAGQNTEAFF. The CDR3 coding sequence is TGTGCCAGCAGTTTATCCGGAGCAGGGCAGAACACTGAAGCTTTCTTT.

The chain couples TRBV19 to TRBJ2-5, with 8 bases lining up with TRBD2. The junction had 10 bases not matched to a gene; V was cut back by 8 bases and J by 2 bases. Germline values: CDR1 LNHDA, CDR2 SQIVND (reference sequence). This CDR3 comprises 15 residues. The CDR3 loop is CASGWRAGVQETQYF. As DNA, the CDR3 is TGTGCCAGTGGGTGGCGAGCGGGGGTACAAGAGACCCAGTACTTC.

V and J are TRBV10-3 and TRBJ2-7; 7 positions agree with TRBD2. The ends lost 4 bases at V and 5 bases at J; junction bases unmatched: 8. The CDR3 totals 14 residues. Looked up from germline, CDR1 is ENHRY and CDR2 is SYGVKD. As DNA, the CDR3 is TGTGCCATCAGTGGATTTGGCGGGAGCCACGAGCAGTACTTC. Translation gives CAISGFGGSHEQYF.

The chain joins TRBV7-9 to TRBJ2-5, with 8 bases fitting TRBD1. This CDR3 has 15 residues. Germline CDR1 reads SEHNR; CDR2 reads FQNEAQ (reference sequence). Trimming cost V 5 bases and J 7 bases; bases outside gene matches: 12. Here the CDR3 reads CASSPPGGVFGTQYF. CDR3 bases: TGTGCCAGCAGCCCCCCAGGGGGCGTCTTCGGGACCCAGTACTTC.

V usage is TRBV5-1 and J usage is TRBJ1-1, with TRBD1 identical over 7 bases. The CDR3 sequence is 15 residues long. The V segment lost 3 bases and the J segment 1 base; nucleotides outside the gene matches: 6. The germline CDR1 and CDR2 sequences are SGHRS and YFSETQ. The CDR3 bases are TGCGCCAGCAGCTATGTGACAGGGAAGAACACTGAAGCTTTCTTT. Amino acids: CASSYVTGKNTEAFF.

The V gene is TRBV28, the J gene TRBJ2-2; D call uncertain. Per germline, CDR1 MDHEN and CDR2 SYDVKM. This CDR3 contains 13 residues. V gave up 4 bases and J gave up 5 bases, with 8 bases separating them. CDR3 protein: CASSYPLTGELFF. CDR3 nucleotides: TGTGCCAGCAGTTATCCTCTTACCGGGGAGCTGTTTTTT.